These 32 T cell receptor beta chains were all obtained from the same sample, sequenced in a study of shared clonotypes between healthy human individuals (dated by TCRdb to the early 2020s). The library was obtained by the immunoSEQ multiplex PCR assay. TCRdb took this table from immuneACCESS and kept in-frame rearrangements with V and J called. Such tables lack part of the clones; where checked against another copy, unresolved V genes explain under half of the gap, and the rest is unexplained. This sample lists some 2.1 million clones; 85% to 95% were detected once. 0.13% of the sample belongs to the ten largest clones. The sequenced sample consisted of naive CD4+ T cells sorted from blood. The cell subset or site label on this specimen signifies: CD45RA+ positively selected. All receptors derive from a man younger than 30 in good health.

V is TRBV6-1 and J is TRBJ2-6; D not resolved. The CDR3 consists of 13 residues. Trimming took off 10 bases at V and 0 bases at J, with 7 bases between the two ends. Germline loops: CDR1 MNHNS, CDR2 SASEGT. The CDR3 nucleotides read TGTGCCAACCGGCCCTCTGGGGCCAACGTCCTGACTTTC. The encoded protein is CANRPSGANVLTF.

This rearrangement joins TRBV4-1 to TRBJ1-1, with 9 bases aligning to TRBD1. This CDR3 has 15 residues. J was trimmed by 5 bases and V by 3 bases; bases with no gene match: 7. Germline-derived CDR1 and CDR2 are MGHRA and YSYEKL. The CDR3 DNA reads TGCGCCAGCAGCCACTCAATCGGACAGGGGACTGAAGCTTTCTTT. Translating gives CASSHSIGQGTEAFF.

The chain employs TRBV4-2 and TRBJ2-1; possible D gene TRBD2, 6 bases. V lost 0 bases to trimming and J lost 12 bases, with 9 bases between them. The CDR3 spans 12 residues. The germline CDR1 and CDR2 sequences are LGHNA and YNFKEQ. CDR3 sequence reads: CASSQDGGRQFF. The CDR3 DNA reads as TGTGCCAGCAGCCAAGATGGAGGGAGGCAGTTCTTC.

V is TRBV9 and J is TRBJ2-1, with no clear D. Germline values: CDR1 SGDLS, CDR2 YYNGEE. The CDR3 extends over 14 amino acids. The V and J ends lost 0 bases and 5 bases respectively, with 9 bases between them. In DNA, the CDR3 is TGTGCCAGCAGCGTAGTAGGGCAGAACAATGAGCAGTTCTTC. Its protein product is CASSVVGQNNEQFF.

V usage is TRBV11-2 and J usage is TRBJ2-2; D remains unclear. Germline values: CDR1 SGHAT, CDR2 FQNNGV. V lost 5 bases, J lost 1 base, and 11 bases lay in between. The CDR3 spans 15 residues. CDR3 protein: CASSQMTENTGELFF. The CDR3 bases are TGTGCCAGCAGCCAGATGACGGAGAACACCGGGGAGCTGTTTTTT.

This clone came up once. V usage is TRBV5-1 and J usage is TRBJ2-3, with D unresolved. CDR1 SGHRS and CDR2 YFSETQ come from the germline V gene. V was pared by 0 bases and J by 4 bases, with 9 bases between. This CDR3 is built from 14 residues. The chain's CDR3 is CASSLGGTADTQYF. As DNA, the CDR3 is TGCGCCAGCAGCTTGGGAGGCACGGCAGATACGCAGTATTTT.

Worth noting for this clone: A read error is possible here, since a much larger clone lies one base away. Other DNA sequences in the same sample also yield this CDR3. This rearrangement joins TRBV30 to TRBJ2-7; D unresolved. V lost 0 bases to trimming and J lost 2 bases, with 2 bases between them. The CDR3 is made up of 11 amino acids. Germline V gene lookup returns CDR1 GTSNPN and CDR2 SVGIG (reference sequence). CDR3 protein: CAWSVTYEQYF. The DNA for the CDR3 is TGTGCCTGGAGTGTTACCTACGAGCAGTACTTC.

V and J are TRBV4-3 and TRBJ2-3, with 11 positions matching TRBD2. Losses at the gene ends were 0 bases for V and 8 bases for J; bases not matched to a gene: 13. The V gene's germline CDR1 is LGHNA and CDR2 YSLEER. This CDR3 is 18 amino acids long. CDR3 nucleotide sequence: TGCGCCAGCAGCCAAGATCCGGGAGTAGCGGGAGGGCCGGGTACGCAGTATTTT. It encodes CASSQDPGVAGGPGTQYF.

Of note for this clone: The sample contains more than one DNA sequence encoding this CDR3. The gene calls are TRBV6-5 and TRBJ2-7; D remains unclear. The V gene's germline CDR1 is MNHEY and CDR2 SVGAGI. Trimming cost V 5 bases and J 2 bases, with 10 bases left between them. The CDR3 sequence is 13 residues long. CDR3 amino acids: CASSRPGTYEQYF. The DNA of the CDR3 is TGTGCCAGCAGTCGACCGGGCACCTACGAGCAGTACTTC.

Regarding this clone: The sample holds other DNA sequences that translate to the same CDR3. The chain links TRBV4-1 to TRBJ2-5, with a tentative D call TRBD1 (6 bases). Germline CDR1 reads MGHRA; CDR2 reads YSYEKL. The CDR3 is 14 residues long. V lost 1 base, J lost 3 bases, and 9 bases lay in between. The CDR3 protein is CASSQANREETQYF. CDR3 bases: TGCGCCAGCAGCCAAGCTAACAGGGAAGAGACCCAGTACTTC.

The chain carries TRBV7-3 and TRBJ2-3, with a weak D call TRBD2 (7 bases). Trimming took off 1 base at V and 0 bases at J, with 11 bases between the two ends. The CDR3 is made up of 16 amino acids. Germline V gene data show CDR1 as SGHTA and CDR2 as FQGTGA. As DNA, the CDR3 is TGTGCCAGCAGCTTAATGGGGGGGCCTAGCACAGATACGCAGTATTTT. Amino acid sequence: CASSLMGGPSTDTQYF.

With regard to this clone: This may stem from a read error, because a much larger clone lies one nucleotide away. The rearrangement joins TRBV10-1 to TRBJ1-1; unclear D gene. V lost 3 bases and J 1 base, leaving 3 bases between the germline ends. The germline V gene has CDR1 WNHNN and CDR2 SYGVQD (reference sequence). This CDR3 is built from 12 residues. The CDR3 coding sequence is TGCGCCAGCAGTGACAGGAACACTGAAGCTTTCTTT. Its translation is CASSDRNTEAFF.

CDR3 nucleotide sequence: TGTGCCACCCACGACCCGAATTCACCCCTCCACTTT. It yields the protein CATHDPNSPLHF. The rearrangement joins TRBV28 to TRBJ1-6; D is ambiguous. This CDR3 has 12 amino acids. Looked up from germline, CDR1 is MDHEN and CDR2 is SYDVKM. The ends were cut back, 10 bases at V and 7 bases at J, with 11 bases in the middle.

The chain uses TRBV4-1 and TRBJ2-3; 10 nucleotides match TRBD2. Trimming removed 0 bases from V and 2 bases from J; junction bases left unmatched: 8. This CDR3 spans 18 amino acids. Germline CDR1 is MGHRA and CDR2 is YSYEKL. CDR3 protein: CASSQDTLTSGDTDTQYF. The CDR3 DNA is TGCGCCAGCAGCCAAGACACCCTAACTAGCGGGGACACAGATACGCAGTATTTT.

The rearrangement links TRBV6-1 to TRBJ2-2; D could derive from TRBD1 or TRBD2 (5 bases each). V was clipped by 6 bases and J by 5 bases, with 16 bases between them. Germline lookup yields CDR1 MNHNS and CDR2 SASEGT. The CDR3 contains 15 residues. The CDR3: CASRGRFRDTGELFF. Written as DNA, the CDR3 is TGTGCCAGCAGGGGGCGCTTCCGGGATACCGGGGAGCTGTTTTTT.

The rearrangement links TRBV30 to TRBJ1-5; 8 bases are a match to TRBD1. Losses at the gene ends were 5 bases for V and 2 bases for J; bases not matched to a gene: 8. This CDR3 has 15 amino acids. Germline CDR1 and CDR2: GTSNPN and SVGIG (reference sequence). CDR3 nucleotides: TGTGCCTGGGGTGGGTCAGGGGGCGGCAATCAGCCCCAGCATTTT. Its protein is CAWGGSGGGNQPQHF. The entire variable domain, with the rest obtained from reference TRBV30 and TRBJ1-5, is as follows: SQTIHQWPATLVQPVGSPLSLECTVEGTSNPNLYWYRQAAGRGLQLLFYSVGIGQISSEVPQNLSASRPQDRQFILSSKKLLLSDSGFYLCAWGGSGGGNQPQHFGDGTRLSIL.

As concerns this clone: One end of the junction is discordant with germline, which a read error may explain. The rearrangement links TRBV7-9 to TRBJ2-1; no definite D call. This CDR3 region has 16 residues. Per germline, CDR1 SEHNR and CDR2 FQNEAQ (reference sequence). CDR3 bases: TGTGCCAGTAGCTTACCCCGCGTGAGCTCCTACAATGAGCAGTTCTTC. This translates into CASSLPRVSSYNEQFF.

This sequence joins TRBV5-1 and TRBJ2-1; 7 nucleotides agree with TRBD1. V dropped 9 bases and J dropped 6; count of bases not matched to a gene: 9. The CDR3 is 13 amino acids. Germline V gives CDR1 SGHRS, CDR2 YFSETQ. CDR3 in amino acids: CATNTGVRNEQFF. DNA of the CDR3: TGCGCCACCAATACAGGGGTTCGCAATGAGCAGTTCTTC.

J is TRBJ2-2 and V is TRBV5-6, with D perhaps TRBD1 or TRBD2 (5 bases each). There are 14 residues in the CDR3. CDR1 and CDR2 (germline): SGHDT, YYEEEE. Trimming left V 2 bases short and J 5 bases short, with 10 bases between. Written as DNA, the CDR3 is TGTGCCAGCAGCTTTGGGACCGAGACCGGGGAGCTGTTTTTT. Its translation is CASSFGTETGELFF.

The chain recombines TRBV27 with TRBJ2-7; TRBD1 aligns across 8 bases. V shed 5 bases, J shed 3 bases, and the junction held 0 bases outside the gene matches. The CDR3 contains 12 residues. Germline CDR1 reads MNHEY; CDR2 reads SMNVEV (reference sequence). Written as DNA, the CDR3 is TGTGCCAGCAGTACAGGGGGCTACGAGCAGTACTTC. This translates into CASSTGGYEQYF.

The rearrangement uses TRBV11-2 and TRBJ2-5; 8 nucleotides agree with TRBD1. The CDR3 totals 15 residues. The germline CDR1 and CDR2 sequences are SGHAT and FQNNGV. The junction had 3 bases not matched to a gene; V was cut back by 3 bases and J by 0 bases. The CDR3 here is CASSFTGQDQETQYF. CDR3 bases: TGTGCCAGCAGCTTTACGGGACAGGACCAAGAGACCCAGTACTTC.

CDR3 amino acids: CSVVEMNTEAFF. CDR3 in DNA: TGCAGCGTTGTAGAGATGAACACTGAAGCTTTCTTT. The rearrangement joins TRBV29-1 to TRBJ1-1; unclear D gene. Germline V lookup: CDR1 SQVTM, CDR2 ANQGSEA. The CDR3 extends over 12 amino acids. Deletions cut 4 bases from V and 0 bases from J, with 6 bases between.

This sequence joins TRBV10-3 and TRBJ1-6; 7 bases fit TRBD1. Trimming removed 10 bases from V and 1 base from J; junction bases left unmatched: 4. CDR1 is ENHRY and CDR2 is SYGVKD in the germline V gene. This CDR3 is built from 14 residues. CDR3 residues: CATTGESYNSPLHF. The CDR3 bases are TGTGCCACAACAGGGGAATCCTATAATTCACCCCTCCACTTT.

The table lists this clone with a count of one. The chain's CDR3 is CAWTEQGFGGYTF. The CDR3 bases are TGTGCCTGGACAGAACAGGGTTTCGGTGGCTACACCTTC. This chain links TRBV30 with TRBJ1-2, with D possibly TRBD1 on 6 matching bases. Deletions cut 4 bases from V and 7 bases from J, with 16 bases between. There are 13 residues in the CDR3. CDR1 and CDR2 (germline): GTSNPN, SVGIG (reference sequence).

This sequence joins TRBV9 and TRBJ2-3; 7 bases align to TRBD2. V dropped 5 bases and J dropped 6; count of bases not matched to a gene: 9. Per the germline V gene, CDR1 is SGDLS and CDR2 is YYNGEE. The CDR3 is made up of 14 amino acids. DNA for the CDR3: TGTGCCAGCAGTATCGGGGGGTCAGCGGATACGCAGTATTTT. Encoded protein: CASSIGGSADTQYF.

The chain uses TRBV25-1 and TRBJ2-3; D perhaps matches TRBD1 (6 bases). This CDR3 is 14 amino acids long. V lost 7 bases to trimming and J lost 0 bases, with 11 bases between them. From germline, CDR1 is MGHDK and CDR2 SYGVNS. In DNA form, the CDR3 reads TGTGCCAGCAAGGGACAAATTAGCACAGATACGCAGTATTTT. Its translation is CASKGQISTDTQYF. Using reference TRBV25-1 and TRBJ2-3 for the parts outside the CDR3, the full variable domain is EADIYQTPRYLVIGTGKKITLECSQTMGHDKMYWYQQDPGMELHLIHYSYGVNSTEKGDLSSESTVSRIRTEHFPLTLESARPSHTSQYLCASKGQISTDTQYFGPGTRLTVL.

The V call is TRBV10-2, the J call TRBJ2-2; D perhaps matches TRBD1 (5 bases). Trimming took 0 bases from V and 0 from J, leaving 11 bases between them. The CDR3 extends over 17 amino acids. CDR1 is WSHSY and CDR2 is SAAADI in the germline V gene. This CDR3 is CASSESRPGTNTGELFF. The DNA for the CDR3 is TGCGCCAGCAGTGAGTCGAGGCCAGGGACGAACACCGGGGAGCTGTTTTTT.

CDR3 in amino acids: CASSYSRQGGNQPQHF. CDR3 DNA sequence: TGTGCCAGCAGTTACTCGCGACAGGGAGGCAATCAGCCCCAGCATTTT. This chain links TRBV6-5 with TRBJ1-5; 7 nucleotides line up with TRBD1. From germline, CDR1 is MNHEY and CDR2 SVGAGI. The CDR3 covers 16 residues. J gave up 2 bases and V 0 bases, and 4 bases lay outside the gene matches.

The chain carries TRBV11-3 and TRBJ2-7, with 7 bases fitting TRBD1. The junction had 7 bases not matched to a gene; V was cut back by 5 bases and J by 3 bases. Germline V gene lookup returns CDR1 SGHNT and CDR2 YENEEA. This CDR3 is built from 14 residues. In nucleotides, the CDR3 is TGTGCCAGCAGCCGGGACAGCATAGACTACGAGCAGTACTTC. Translation gives CASSRDSIDYEQYF.

The chain combines TRBV30 with TRBJ2-7, with a weak D call TRBD2 (6 bases). Germline CDR1 GTSNPN, CDR2 SVGIG (reference sequence). The CDR3 is 12 residues long. The chain's CDR3 is CSMATGGYEQYF. Written as DNA, the CDR3 is TGTTCTATGGCTACCGGGGGCTACGAGCAGTACTTC.

The chain employs TRBV4-1 and TRBJ1-2; D is perhaps TRBD1 (6 bases). The CDR3 loop spans 19 amino acids. Per germline, CDR1 MGHRA and CDR2 YSYEKL. V was shortened by 0 bases and J by 5 bases, with 25 bases between the two germline ends. The CDR3 sequence: CASSQDLTGNGVQGYGYTF. The CDR3 DNA is TGCGCCAGCAGCCAAGATCTAACAGGGAATGGCGTCCAGGGGTATGGCTACACCTTC.

The chain carries TRBV14 and TRBJ2-3; tentative D call: TRBD2 (6 bases). V shed 0 bases and J shed 7 bases, with 8 bases lying between them. Germline V CDR1 and CDR2: SGHDN, FVKESK. CDR3 length: 13 amino acids. The CDR3 DNA is TGTGCCAGCAGCCAAGATCGGGGGAATACGCAGTATTTT. Encoded protein: CASSQDRGNTQYF. The full variable domain, with the rest looked up from reference TRBV14 and TRBJ2-3, is EAGVTQFPSHSVIEKGQTVTLRCDPISGHDNLYWYRRVMGKEIKFLLHFVKESKQDESGMPNNRFLAERTGGTYSTLKVQPAELEDSGVYFCASSQDRGNTQYFGPGTRLTVL.